The entry below describes one TCR beta chain. This clone was seen a single time. Its antigen target is currently unknown. Per-nucleotide qualities are absent, and no much larger clonotype sits a single base away. Receptor libraries were prepared by the immunoSEQ multiplex PCR assay. For most patients, genomic DNA was isolated with the Qiagen DNeasy Blood and Tissue Kit and shipped frozen to Adaptive Biotechnologies for TCR sequencing. Adaptive Biotechnologies carried out high-throughput TCR-beta CDR3 sequencing of genomic DNA for most patients. In the source study's methods: Adaptive's ImmunoSEQ software was the source of the TCR sequencing data for 18 patients, while a few other patients were processed with MiXCR and VDJtools. CD4 versus CD8 sorting errors were corrected by removing sequences found in both subsets at a frequency ratio below 5:1. Because the origin of CDR3 nucleotide sequences shared between donor and recipient could not be assigned, those sequences were removed. Alloreactive clones required at least 2-fold expansion over unstimulated cells and minimum CFSE-low frequency of 0.002% (template counts) or 0.001% (read counts). Clones were considered mappable if detected in sequenced pre-transplant spleen, lymph node, or MLR CFSE-low populations of the donor or recipient. The cumulative frequency of alloreactive clones was calculated as a percentage of all sequences, weighted by copy number. The immuneACCESS repertoire file appears here via TCRdb, limited to in-frame rearrangements. These files lack a portion of the clones; in checked studies, under half of the deficit traces to unresolved V genes, and the cause of the others is not known. V and J calls plus clone size are reproduced from that table; the DNA served to infer D and trimming. The sample table shows approximately 100,000 clones, and roughly 93% are seen once. The ten largest clones take up around 1% of the sample.

CDR1 and CDR2, per the germline V gene (reference sequence), are MNHEY and SMNVEV. From the cysteine through the phenylalanine, the CDR3 covers 18 amino acids. Just the 54-base CDR3 DNA is kept, in frame starting at base 1. Germline trimming: 6 bases from V, 4 bases from J; junction bases outside gene matches: 19. Sample time point, as interpreted from the label and publication: cells obtained before transplantation from donor or recipient. CD3+CD4+ and CD3+CD8+ populations were FACS-sorted from unstimulated pre-transplant donor and recipient cells taken from spleen or lymph nodes. These data belong to a study of graft-versus-host responses after intestinal transplantation (dated by TCRdb to the early 2020s). Looking at the study overall: The transplants that recipients got were multivisceral, liver-intestinal, or isolated intestinal. All recipients received anti-thymocyte globulin induction followed by maintenance tacrolimus and steroids for 3 to 4 years. Bulk TCR-beta CDR3 sequencing was used to track graft-versus-host and host-versus-graft alloreactive T cell clones in the graft, circulation and bone marrow after intestinal transplantation. To identify alloreactive clones, pre-transplant mixed lymphocyte reaction products were sequenced and then compared with unstimulated pre-transplant donor and recipient T cells. Of the approximately 24 intestinal transplant recipients enrolled in the cohort, one of whom was a retransplant, a few patients without pretransplant specimens were excluded. A peak of at least 4% donor T cells among recipient peripheral blood mononuclear cells was the definition used for donor T cell macrochimerism. Rather than going through the commercial service, samples from three later patients were sequenced in-house on an Illumina MiSeq and processed with MiXCR. Results the study describes overall, beyond this receptor: Patients with donor T cell macrochimerism had high GvH to HvG T cell clonal ratios in their allografts. Peak levels of circulating GvH clones were associated with declines in HvG clones early after transplant. Conclusions were limited by the relatively low number and heterogeneity of intestinal transplant patients. GvH clones were detected in recipient bone marrow, and some appeared earlier in ileal mucosa or blood, consistent with an intestinal mucosal origin.

Rearrangement joined TRBV27 to TRBJ2-7, and 9 bases in between align with TRBD1. The material sequenced was unstimulated CD8+ T cells sorted from spleen or lymph node cells, taken before intestinal transplant. This TCR was sampled from a human donor who received an intestinal transplant. The DNA sequence is TGTGCCAGCAGCACGGACAGGGGCGCCCCTTTAAGCCAATACGAGCAGTACTTC. It specifies CASSTDRGAPLSQYEQYF.